The entry that follows covers one T cell receptor (beta chain) sequence. The V gene end was trimmed by 1 base and the J gene end by 2 bases; junction bases not matched to a gene: 5. CDR1 is SGHRS and CDR2 is YFSETQ in the germline V gene. This CDR3 comprises 15 residues. In the original analysis: Estimation of nucleated cell counts relied on the amplification of reference gene primers. Some clones are missing from TCRdb's copy, which holds only in-frame ones; the method was immunoSEQ multiplex PCR. V and J calls and clone size are given by that table; D and trimming were obtained from the DNA. The sample lists about 170,000 clones; roughly 87% were seen once. This specimen comes from a study of blood T cell repertoires in COVID-19. Categorization into cohorts depended on clinical history that participants reported.

The sample comprised PBMCs or T cells enriched from blood (not recorded which). The chain couples TRBV5-1 to TRBJ1-2; 7 bases map to TRBD1. This receptor was obtained from a woman between 50 and 59 years old who had recovered from COVID-19. CDR3 nucleotides: TGCGCCAGCAGCTTGAGGAAACAGGGGAACTATGGCTACACCTTC. Protein product: CASSLRKQGNYGYTF.